The source of this T cell receptor beta chain is a study of molecular identifiers for immune sequencing clone quantification. TCRdb reanalysed the PCR reads using MiXCR and keeps one entry per CDR3 protein. Of tens of thousands of distinct CDR3 sequences in the sample, roughly 19% were seen once. The CDR3 has 14 amino acids. The V end lost 2 bases, the J end lost 2 bases, and 10 bases lay between the germline ends. CDR1 is MNHEY, CDR2 SMNVEV, per germline (reference sequence). This clonotype was recorded many times. The origin of this receptor is a human donor in good health. Some libraries in this study had Jurkat cell RNA spiked in. This chain uses TRBV27 with TRBJ2-7; perhaps TRBD1 as D (6 bases). Sample: naive CD8+ T cells from blood, with Jurkat cell RNA spiked in. The sample's subset: FACS-sorted CD8+CD4-CCR7+CD45RA+ naive T cells. In DNA form, the CDR3 reads TGTGCCAGCAGTTTAATGCGACAGGCCTACGAGCAGTACTTC. Protein sequence: CASSLMRQAYEQYF.